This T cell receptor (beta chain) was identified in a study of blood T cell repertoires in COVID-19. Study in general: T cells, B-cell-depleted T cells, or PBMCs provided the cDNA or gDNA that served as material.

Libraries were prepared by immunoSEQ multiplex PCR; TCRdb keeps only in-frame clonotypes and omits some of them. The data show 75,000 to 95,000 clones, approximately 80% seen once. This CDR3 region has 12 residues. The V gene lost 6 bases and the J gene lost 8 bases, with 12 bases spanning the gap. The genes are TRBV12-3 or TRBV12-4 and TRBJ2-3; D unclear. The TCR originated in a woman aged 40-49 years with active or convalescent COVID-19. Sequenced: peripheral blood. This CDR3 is CASSLQISTQYF. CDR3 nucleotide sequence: TGTGCCAGCAGCCTACAGATTTCTACGCAGTATTTT.